A single sample is the source of the 32 T cell receptor beta chains below, sequenced in a study of CD4 T cells in relation to SARS-CoV-2 and coronaviruses. Unexposed donor CD4+ T cells date from about 2010-2019, before the COVID-19 pandemic. CD4+ T cells were isolated from the cells after about ten days of culture. For these receptors, no antigen is known. Sequencing was performed with immunoSEQ multiplex PCR; in TCRdb, only in-frame clones are kept and a portion is missing. The sample lists 20,000 to 25,000 clones; 65% to 80% were seen once. The sequencing input was CD4+ T cells from PBMCs, cultured in vitro. These receptors were obtained from a human donor in good health.

This clone was counted a few times. DNA of the CDR3: TGTGCCAGCAGTTACACGTTTTCAGGGACCCAGTACTTC. It translates to CASSYTFSGTQYF. This sequence joins TRBV6-5 and TRBJ2-5; D uncertain. The CDR3 is 13 amino acids. V was shortened by 2 bases and J by 7 bases, with 11 bases between the two germline ends. Looked up from germline, CDR1 is MNHEY and CDR2 is SVGAGI.

The CDR3 DNA sequence: TGTGCCAGCAGTTTATTGGGGCTAGCGGGGGGGCCTGGAACCAAAAACATTCAGTACTTC. Protein: CASSLLGLAGGPGTKNIQYF. The rearrangement links TRBV27 to TRBJ2-4; the match to TRBD2 covers 12 bases. This CDR3 region has 20 residues. V trimming: 1 base; J trimming: 2 bases; junction bases outside the gene matches: 12. The germline CDR1 and CDR2 sequences are MNHEY and SMNVEV (reference sequence).

V and J are TRBV2 and TRBJ1-3; tentative D call: TRBD1 (5 bases). V was cut by 2 bases and J by 4 bases, with 9 bases left in between. The CDR3 sequence is 14 residues long. The germline V gene encodes CDR1 SNHLY and CDR2 FYNNEI. The CDR3 here is CASSETRTGNTIYF. The CDR3 region has the DNA TGTGCCAGCAGTGAAACCCGGACAGGAAACACCATATATTTT.

The genes are TRBV2 and TRBJ2-7, with 9 bases fitting TRBD1. J lost 6 bases, V lost 10 bases, and 16 bases had no gene match. In germline, CDR1 is SNHLY, CDR2 FYNNEI. The CDR3 is made up of 15 amino acids. CDR3 coding DNA: TGTGCCACAAGTTCCTCCGGGACAGGGTTTGGCGAGCAGTACTTC. This translates into CATSSSGTGFGEQYF.

The genes are TRBV7-3 and TRBJ2-1; 11 nucleotides align to TRBD2. Germline assignment: CDR1 SGHTA and CDR2 FQGTGA. Unmatched junction bases numbered 7, after V lost 5 bases and J lost 4 bases. The length of the CDR3 is 16 residues. CDR3 protein: CASSQGGLAVYNEQFF. In DNA form, the CDR3 reads TGTGCCAGCAGCCAAGGGGGACTAGCGGTTTACAATGAGCAGTTCTTC.

This chain uses TRBV6-6 with TRBJ1-1, with 7 bases aligning to TRBD1. Germline assignment: CDR1 MNHNY and CDR2 SVGAGI (reference sequence). The CDR3 has 14 amino acids. The junction had 9 bases not matched to a gene; V was cut back by 6 bases and J by 5 bases. The CDR3 region has the DNA TGTGCCAGCAGCCGTACAGGGGTAGGGACTGAAGCTTTCTTT. Encoded protein: CASSRTGVGTEAFF.

The chain is built from TRBV11-2 and TRBJ2-5, with D possibly matching TRBD1 (5 bases). This CDR3 has 13 residues. V was clipped by 1 base and J by 5 bases, with 8 bases between them. The germline V gene has CDR1 SGHAT and CDR2 FQNNGV. CDR3 in amino acids: CASSLGRAETQYF. The CDR3 nucleotides read TGTGCCAGCAGCTTAGGCAGGGCGGAGACCCAGTACTTC.

The V and J genes are TRBV12-3 or TRBV12-4 and TRBJ1-2; tentative D call: TRBD1 (5 bases). This CDR3 has 13 residues. With 3 bases removed from V and 10 bases from J, the gap between germline ends came to 15 bases. The CDR3 reads CASSFGDRRAYTF. CDR3 sequence (DNA): TGTGCCAGCAGTTTTGGGGACCGGAGGGCCTACACCTTC.

V and J are TRBV9 and TRBJ2-6, with 8 bases matching TRBD1. The V gene's germline CDR1 is SGDLS and CDR2 YYNGEE. CDR3 length equals 18 residues. The V and J ends lost 4 bases and 2 bases, in that order; junction bases with no gene match: 11. CDR3 bases: TGTGCCAGCAGCTTCACACCCGGGACAGGTCCTGGGGCCAACGTCCTGACTTTC. Protein: CASSFTPGTGPGANVLTF. The full variable domain, completed using reference TRBV9 and TRBJ2-6, is DSGVTQTPKHLITATGQRVTLRCSPRSGDLSVYWYQQSLDQGLQFLIQYYNGEERAKGNILERFSAQQFPDLHSELNLSSLELGDSALYFCASSFTPGTGPGANVLTFGAGSRLTVL.

CDR3 amino acids: CASSQGAITDTQYF. As DNA, the CDR3 is TGTGCCAGCTCACAGGGGGCTATCACAGATACGCAGTATTTT. The chain combines TRBV18 with TRBJ2-3, with 7 positions matching TRBD1. Germline V gene sequence: CDR1 KGHSH, CDR2 LQKENI. After removal of 4 bases from V and 2 bases from J, the junction contained 3 bases not matched to a gene. The length of the CDR3 is 14 residues.

In this sample, this clone turned up once. The V gene is TRBV5-8, the J gene TRBJ2-5, with D possibly being TRBD1 (6 bases). The CDR3 sequence is 15 residues long. V was trimmed by 4 bases and J by 5 bases, leaving 18 bases between them. CDR1 SGHTS and CDR2 YDEGEE come from the germline V gene. For the CDR3, the DNA is TGTGCCAGCAGCCCCCGCCAGGGGATTGGGGAGACCCAGTACTTC. Translation: CASSPRQGIGETQYF.

This sequence joins TRBV5-1 and TRBJ2-3; TRBD1 matches at 7 bases. CDR1 SGHRS and CDR2 YFSETQ come from the germline V gene. The CDR3 contains 14 residues. Trimming at V came to 4 bases and at J to 0 bases, leaving 2 bases not matched to a gene. DNA for the CDR3: TGCGCCAGCAGCCTGACAGGGAGCACAGATACGCAGTATTTT. Protein: CASSLTGSTDTQYF.

V gene TRBV3-1 (or the pseudogene TRBV3-2) combines with J gene TRBJ1-6; no definite D call. This CDR3 comprises 15 residues. V lost 3 bases and J 7 bases, leaving 13 bases between the germline ends. CDR1 and CDR2 (germline): LGHDT, YNNKEL (reference sequence). CDR3 loop: CASSHSVSRNSPLHF. CDR3 in DNA: TGTGCCAGCAGCCATTCGGTAAGCCGCAATTCACCCCTCCACTTT.

The rearrangement links TRBV28 to TRBJ1-1, with D hard to call. Germline CDR1 and CDR2: MDHEN and SYDVKM. The CDR3 sequence is 13 residues long. V shed 8 bases and J shed 5 bases, with 15 bases lying between them. CDR3 in DNA: TGTGCCAGCCTTTCCGGGATTTGGACTGAAGCTTTCTTT. This codes for CASLSGIWTEAFF.

The J gene is TRBJ2-7, the V gene TRBV25-1; 8 nucleotides match TRBD1. Per the germline V gene, CDR1 is MGHDK and CDR2 is SYGVNS. This CDR3 comprises 15 residues. Trimming took 4 bases from V and 5 from J; bases not matched to a gene: 10. CDR3 loop: CASSADGQGGHEQYF. In nucleotides, the CDR3 is TGTGCCAGCAGTGCGGACGGACAGGGAGGCCACGAGCAGTACTTC.

The chain combines TRBV27 with TRBJ2-7; D not resolved. The CDR3 spans 14 residues. Germline V lookup: CDR1 MNHEY, CDR2 SMNVEV (reference sequence). V was trimmed by 4 bases and J by 3 bases, leaving 13 bases between them. The CDR3 protein is CASSSRTFGYEQYF. The CDR3 DNA reads as TGTGCCAGCAGTTCAAGGACCTTTGGCTACGAGCAGTACTTC.

Only a few counts were recorded for this clone. The sample carries other DNA sequences with the same CDR3. The J gene is TRBJ1-5, the V gene TRBV11-2; 7 bases align to TRBD1. This CDR3 region has 15 residues. V shed 0 bases and J 2 bases; nucleotides not matched to a gene: 1. CDR1 and CDR2 (germline): SGHAT, FQNNGV. The CDR3 sequence: CASSLDRGGNQPQHF. In DNA, the CDR3 is TGTGCCAGCAGCTTAGACAGGGGGGGCAATCAGCCCCAGCATTTT.

This clone turned up a few times. The CDR3 loop reads CASKGIRYYEQYF. The CDR3 DNA reads TGTGCCAGCAAGGGAATCAGGTACTACGAGCAGTACTTC. The chain joins TRBV2 to TRBJ2-7; D is uncertain. Germline CDR1 is SNHLY and CDR2 is FYNNEI. Trimming took 7 bases from V and 3 from J, leaving 13 bases between them. The CDR3 spans 13 residues.

The chain joins TRBV18 to TRBJ2-1; D remains ambiguous. Germline V lookup: CDR1 KGHSH, CDR2 LQKENI. V dropped 5 bases and J dropped 4 bases, with 9 bases sitting between them. The CDR3 covers 13 residues. The CDR3 region is CASSLSEYNEQFF. In nucleotides, the CDR3 is TGTGCCAGCTCATTATCAGAATACAATGAGCAGTTCTTC. Based on the CDR3 plus reference TRBV18 and TRBJ2-1, the full variable domain is NAGVMQNPRHLVRRRGQEARLRCSPMKGHSHVYWYRQLPEEGLKFMVYLQKENIIDESGMPKERFSAEFPKEGPSILRIQQVVRGDSAAYFCASSLSEYNEQFFGPGTRLTVL.

The chain uses TRBV4-3 and TRBJ2-2; unclear D gene. Germline V gives CDR1 LGHNA, CDR2 YSLEER. This CDR3 contains 13 residues. Trimming took off 0 bases at V and 6 bases at J, with 5 bases between the two ends. CDR3 in DNA: TGCGCCAGCAGCCAAGATGACCCCGGGGAGCTGTTTTTT. Its translation: CASSQDDPGELFF.

V and J are TRBV30 and TRBJ2-5; TRBD2 might be the D (5 bases). Deletions cut 3 bases from V and 0 bases from J, with 26 bases between. The CDR3 is 19 residues long. Germline V gene sequence: CDR1 GTSNPN, CDR2 SVGIG (reference sequence). CDR3 in DNA: TGTGCCTGGAGGGGGAGAAAACTTGGTAGCATTTCGTACCAAGAGACCCAGTACTTC. This sequence encodes CAWRGRKLGSISYQETQYF.

The chain uses TRBV9 and TRBJ2-3, with D uncertain. The V gene lost 0 bases and the J gene lost 0 bases, with 8 bases spanning the gap. Germline V gives CDR1 SGDLS, CDR2 YYNGEE. The CDR3 runs 15 residues. CDR3: CASSVGSVSTDTQYF. The CDR3 DNA follows: TGTGCCAGCAGCGTAGGATCGGTTAGCACAGATACGCAGTATTTT.

The chain carries TRBV4-3 and TRBJ1-4; TRBD1 agrees at 10 bases. The length of the CDR3 is 19 residues. The germline CDR1 and CDR2 sequences are LGHNA and YSLEER. V shed 0 bases, J shed 3 bases, and the junction held 10 bases outside the gene matches. CDR3 nucleotide sequence: TGCGCCAGCAGCCAAGATCTCCGGACAGGGGGTATAGCTAATGAAAAACTGTTTTTT. Amino acids: CASSQDLRTGGIANEKLFF.

The V gene is TRBV12-5, the J gene TRBJ1-5; 9 bases map to TRBD1. The CDR3 has 22 amino acids. The V and J ends lost 4 bases and 2 bases, in that order; junction bases with no gene match: 24. The germline V gene encodes CDR1 LGHNT and CDR2 FRNRAP. CDR3 sequence reads: CASGSYALRDRAYRFRNQPQHF. The CDR3 DNA is TGTGCTAGTGGTTCGTACGCCCTCCGGGACAGGGCATATCGGTTCCGCAATCAGCCCCAGCATTTT. Full variable domain (outside the CDR3, taken from reference TRBV12-5 and TRBJ1-5): DARVTQTPRHKVTEMGQEVTMRCQPILGHNTVFWYRQTMMQGLELLAYFRNRAPLDDSGMPKDRFSAEMPDATLATLKIQPSEPRDSAVYFCASGSYALRDRAYRFRNQPQHFGDGTRLSIL.

This clone was recorded a few times. The CDR3 sequence: CASSLDAGGGGANVLTF. The CDR3 DNA sequence: TGTGCCAGCAGCTTAGACGCAGGGGGAGGTGGGGCCAACGTCCTGACTTTC. This chain links TRBV7-9 with TRBJ2-6, with a tentative D call TRBD1 (7 bases). The CDR3 sequence is 17 residues long. The germline V and J ends were trimmed by 1 base and 3 bases, with 13 bases remaining between them. Germline loops: CDR1 SEHNR, CDR2 FQNEAQ (reference sequence).

The chain joins TRBV30 to TRBJ2-3; TRBD2 matches at 11 bases. Germline V lookup: CDR1 GTSNPN, CDR2 SVGIG (reference sequence). The CDR3 has 14 residues. The V and J ends lost 5 bases and 0 bases, in that order; junction bases with no gene match: 1. As DNA, the CDR3 is TGTGCCTGGGGACTAGCGGGTAGCACAGATACGCAGTATTTT. Translating gives CAWGLAGSTDTQYF.

The J gene is TRBJ2-3, the V gene TRBV18, with D perhaps TRBD1 or TRBD2 (5 bases each). Trimming removed 3 bases at V and 2 bases at J, with 12 bases between. The CDR3 is made up of 15 amino acids. The germline V gene encodes CDR1 KGHSH and CDR2 LQKENI. CDR3 bases: TGTGCCAGCTCACCCGGGGACGGAGTCACAGATACGCAGTATTTT. Its translation is CASSPGDGVTDTQYF. The whole variable domain, remainder taken from reference TRBV18 and TRBJ2-3, is NAGVMQNPRHLVRRRGQEARLRCSPMKGHSHVYWYRQLPEEGLKFMVYLQKENIIDESGMPKERFSAEFPKEGPSILRIQQVVRGDSAAYFCASSPGDGVTDTQYFGPGTRLTVL.

The rearrangement joins TRBV6-5 to TRBJ2-6; D unclear. This CDR3 spans 14 amino acids. Per germline, CDR1 MNHEY and CDR2 SVGAGI. The V and J ends lost 6 bases and 0 bases respectively, with 6 bases between them. The CDR3 is CASREHSGANVLTF. The CDR3 coding sequence is TGTGCCAGCAGGGAGCACTCTGGGGCCAACGTCCTGACTTTC.

This clone was counted a few times. The J gene is TRBJ2-2, the V gene TRBV13; D is unresolved. Germline V gives CDR1 PRHDT, CDR2 FYEKMQ (reference sequence). Trimming cost V 5 bases and J 3 bases, with 7 bases left between them. The CDR3 runs 13 residues. The CDR3 loop is CASSLIHTGELFF. The CDR3 DNA follows: TGTGCCAGCAGCCTTATTCACACCGGGGAGCTGTTTTTT.

Only a few counts were recorded for this clone. This chain uses TRBV5-6 with TRBJ1-6; D unresolved. The length of the CDR3 is 16 residues. Trimming stripped 3 bases from V and 4 bases from J, with 14 bases between. Germline CDR1 and CDR2: SGHDT and YYEEEE. CDR3 DNA: TGTGCCAGCAGCTCCGCTAACCGCCGATATAATTCACCCCTCCACTTT. Translated, it gives CASSSANRRYNSPLHF.

The chain employs TRBV19 and TRBJ2-7; 7 bases line up with TRBD1. In germline, CDR1 is LNHDA, CDR2 SQIVND (reference sequence). V shed 8 bases and J 0 bases; nucleotides not matched to a gene: 7. The CDR3 sequence is 14 residues long. CDR3 sequence reads: CASRQGIDSYEQYF. The CDR3 DNA sequence: TGTGCCAGTCGACAGGGTATCGACTCCTACGAGCAGTACTTC. Based on the CDR3 plus reference TRBV19 and TRBJ2-7, the full variable domain is DGGITQSPKYLFRKEGQNVTLSCEQNLNHDAMYWYRQDPGQGLRLIYYSQIVNDFQKGDIAEGYSVSREKKESFPLTVTSAQKNPTAFYLCASRQGIDSYEQYFGPGTRLTVT.

The V call is TRBV6-2 or TRBV6-3, the J call TRBJ2-7; D is perhaps TRBD2 (5 bases). The CDR3 covers 16 residues. V was shortened by 5 bases and J by 0 bases, with 17 bases between the two germline ends. The germline CDR1 and CDR2 sequences are MNHEY and SVGEGT. This CDR3 is CASSLAGLLSSYEQYF. DNA for the CDR3: TGTGCCAGCAGTCTTGCCGGACTTTTGAGCTCCTACGAGCAGTACTTC.